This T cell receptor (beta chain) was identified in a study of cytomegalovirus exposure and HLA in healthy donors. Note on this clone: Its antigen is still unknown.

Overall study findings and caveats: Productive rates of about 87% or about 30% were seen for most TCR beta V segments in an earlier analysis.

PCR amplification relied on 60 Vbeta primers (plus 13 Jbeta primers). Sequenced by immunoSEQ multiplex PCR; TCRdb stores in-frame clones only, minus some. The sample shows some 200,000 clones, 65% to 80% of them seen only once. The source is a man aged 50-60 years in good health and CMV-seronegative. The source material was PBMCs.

CDR3 sequence reads: CASSGIRQGSYEQYF. Written as DNA, the CDR3 is TGCGCCAGCAGCGGGATCCGACAGGGGAGCTACGAGCAGTACTTC. The V and J genes are TRBV10-2 and TRBJ2-7; 8 bases match TRBD1. Trimming cost V 6 bases and J 3 bases; bases outside gene matches: 10. From germline, CDR1 is WSHSY and CDR2 SAAADI. CDR3 size: 15 residues.